The TCR beta chain described here comes from a study of T cell responses to AZD1222 COVID-19 vaccine (dated by TCRdb to about 2021). Context from the whole study: AZD1222 recipients with second doses at about 4 weeks or about 12 weeks were pooled, because spike-specific TCR depth and breadth did not differ between schedules. A total of 240 or so trial participants underwent TCR sequencing, of whom around 210 had received two doses of AZD1222 and roughly 26 had received two doses of the MenACWY control vaccine. Trial participants were enrolled by age into subgroups of 18-55, 56-69 and 70-plus years, and around 140, 26 and 57 TCR-sequenced participants, respectively, were included in these subgroups.

The paper as a whole reports these results and caveats: Conclusions about previously exposed vaccinees are limited because only 5 or 6 AZD1222 recipients were SARS-CoV-2 seropositive at baseline. Spike-specific TCR breadth and depth rose significantly after two AZD1222 doses compared with day 0 and with MenACWY recipients. Because no day 14 peak-response samples were available, repertoires were characterized only after the peak T cell response. The vaccine-associated CD4 TCRs covered the entire spike protein, and the dominant responses fell in regions 160-218 and 743-854. Reportedly, almost half of the unique spike-specific TCRs recognized epitopes lying outside the regions that are mutated in the B.1.351 and B.1.1.7 variants. In the small 56-69-year group, the increase in depth fell short of significance, most likely because of low power. Participants were mostly white British, with more females than males. The authors suggested clonal diversity may have been underestimated.

Trimming takes 5 bases off V and 5 bases off J; junction bases not matched to a gene: 7. Via the germline V gene, CDR1 is SQVTM and CDR2 ANQGSEA. From cysteine to phenylalanine, the CDR3 is 13 amino acids long. Solely the CDR3 DNA is kept, with 39 bases framed from the first base. A remark on this clone: Its antigen is currently not known. Base qualities are missing; no much larger clone stands one base away.

Per the publication, the time point label means: baseline before first vaccination. Samples from vaccinated people were obtained from the UK trials COV001 and COV002, which included a single-blind randomized controlled phase 2/3 trial of AZD1222 (ChAdOx1 nCoV-19) in healthy adults. Trial participant PBMC samples were collected at day 0 and day 28 after the second dose for TCRbeta chain sequencing. The CDR3 regions of human TCRbeta chains were analyzed by immunosequencing. The authors' pipeline ran thus. Repertoire TCRs were matched against a reference library of SARS-CoV-2-specific TCRs generated with the MIRA antigen-specificity platform. Breadth was defined as the fraction of unique TCRs that were SARS-CoV-2-associated, and depth was defined as the fraction of total T cells that were SARS-CoV-2-associated. Each spike-specific TCR was assigned to its reactive spike region and to a CD4 or CD8 class using the MIRA data. Log10-transformed breadth and depth values were compared by one-way ANOVA with Sidak's multiple comparisons tests. Drawn from immuneACCESS, this table holds only the in-frame rearrangements with V and J called that TCRdb kept. Clones are partly lost; checked studies trace under half to an unresolved V gene and leave the rest unexplained. The V and J calls and the clone size are those of that table, but D and trimming were determined from the DNA. This sample has 90,000 or so clones in its table, and 80% to 90% of those were observed once. Approximately 8% of the sample rests with the top ten.

Here the chain combines TRBV29-1 and TRBJ2-7; TRBD1 fits 9 bases in the junction. The source was peripheral blood, collected on day 0 of AZD1222 vaccination. This clonotype originated in an adult in good health. The CDR3 here reads CSVPRGQGHEQYF. The DNA sequence follows: TGCAGCGTTCCACGGGGACAGGGCCACGAGCAGTACTTC.